The entry that follows covers one T cell receptor (beta chain) sequence. The target of this receptor is not known. No quality values exist for individual bases; no much larger clone is one base distant. In the same sample, other DNA sequences code for this CDR3. This sample is drawn from a study of blood T cell repertoires in COVID-19 (dated by TCRdb to 2019 to 2021). Some background on the complete study: Samples covering the acute and convalescent phases of COVID-19 were provided by collaborators in the United States, Italy and Spain. The sample metadata nearly always contained a de-identified subject ID, COVID-19 status, age in years and sex. The repertoires were made available in a free public database intended to serve as a resource for research on the immune response to SARS-CoV-2. The samples were drawn from the first 160 participants of the ongoing ImmuneRACE study and from 950 to 1,500 subjects provided by 6 global collaborators. Deeply sampled blood TCRbeta repertoires from subjects exposed to, actively infected with, or recovered from COVID-19 were included in the dataset. Where HLA class I and class II types were available, the types were taken from metadata supplied by the sample provider, not from assay-based typing. The material from the prospective study consisted of cDNA or gDNA derived from T cells, B-cell-depleted T cells, or PBMCs.

The immunoSEQ Assay, a bias-controlled multiplex PCR, was used to amplify TCRbeta CDR3 regions from genomic DNA. In the source study's methods: Within the assay, amplification of reference gene primers was used to estimate how many nucleated cells each sample contained. To quantify the absolute abundance of each unique TCRbeta CDR3 rearrangement, sequence reads were collapsed and filtered. For each sample, productive Simpson clonality was calculated as the square root of Simpson's diversity index over productive rearrangements. As stored in TCRdb, this immuneACCESS dataset retains in-frame rearrangements with V and J assigned. A fraction of the clones does not appear; measured against another copy, unresolved V genes explain less than half of the discrepancy, and the remainder lacks a known reason. Clonal size and the V and J genes are those of that table, whereas D and trimming came from the DNA. Recorded for this sample are more than 250,000 clones; more than 75% of them occurred a single time. The ten largest clones add up to 1% of the sample.

Overall study outcomes, separate from this receptor: The quantity of clinical and demographic metadata differed by source and by participant and was supplied without curation.

Collaborating institutions collected whole blood in K2EDTA tubes following their own protocols. For TCRbeta analysis, collaborators shipped samples as frozen whole blood, isolated PBMCs, or DNA extracted from either of those sample types. Taken from the germline V gene (reference sequence), the CDR1 and CDR2 loops are GTSNPN and SVGIG. The cysteine opens and the phenylalanine closes a CDR3 of 13 amino acids. The read is trimmed to its CDR3 DNA, 39 bases read in frame from base 1. Clipping removes 2 bases from V and 4 bases from J, with 2 as the unmatched junction base count. This TCR was sampled from a man between 50 and 59 years old with active or convalescent COVID-19. The rearranged chain carries TRBV30 and TRBJ2-1; 7 nucleotides in the junction match TRBD1. Sequenced material: peripheral blood. The CDR3 amino acid sequence is: CAWSRDSYNEQFF. The nucleotide sequence reads TGTGCCTGGAGTAGGGACAGTTACAATGAGCAGTTCTTC.